The present T cell receptor (beta chain) was sequenced within a study of cytomegalovirus exposure and HLA in healthy donors. Study-level results: The authors later found TCR association rates varying by HLA locus, with DRB1 most and HLA-C fewest. Later analysis demonstrated an association between a missense DCLRE1C variant and TCR beta V- and J-gene trimming. Cytomegalovirus association was assigned to about 150 TCR beta chains.

PCR used 60 Vbeta primers and 13 Jbeta primers. Assay used: immunoSEQ multiplex PCR; TCRdb lists only in-frame clones, some missing. This sample has roughly 97,000 clones, with 9.5% to 13% found just once. Donors showed nominal health when sampled, although they likely had unrecorded immune exposures. In regard to this clone: Its antigen is unidentified.

CDR1 and CDR2 from the germline V gene are PRHDT and FYEKMQ (reference sequence). V lost 5 bases to trimming and J lost 8 bases, with 24 bases between them. The length of the CDR3 is 16 residues. This TCR was recovered from a middle-aged man in good health and CMV-seropositive. The gene calls are TRBV13 and TRBJ1-2; a weak D match, TRBD1 (5 bases). The sample comprised PBMCs. The CDR3 loop is CASSLQDGKLWGGYTF. The CDR3 DNA sequence: TGTGCCAGCAGCCTTCAAGACGGAAAACTATGGGGCGGCTACACCTTC. Full variable domain (rest looked up from reference TRBV13 and TRBJ1-2): AAGVIQSPRHLIKEKRETATLKCYPIPRHDTVYWYQQGPGQDPQFLISFYEKMQSDKGSIPDRFSAQQFSDYHSELNMSSLELGDSALYFCASSLQDGKLWGGYTFGSGTRLTVV.